This T cell receptor beta chain was retrieved from a study of blood T cells in healthy people across ages. This clonotype was seen a few times. A second PCR of roughly 7 to 11 cycles used a sample-barcoded 5' primer and a J-beta primer mix. TCRdb passed the 5' RACE reads through MiXCR, listing each CDR3 protein once. Among 720,000 or so distinct CDR3 sequences, 40% to 45% were seen once, and the ten largest hold 25% to 35%. CDR1 and CDR2 from the germline V gene are GTSNPN and SVGIG (reference sequence). This CDR3 is 11 amino acids long. V lost 0 bases and J lost 8, with 5 bases in between. This receptor was obtained from a man at least 80 years old in good health. The rearrangement links TRBV30 to TRBJ2-1; D is undetermined. The sequencing sample was made of blood. CDR3 sequence (DNA): TGTGCCTGGAGTGTAACTTATGAGCAGTTCTTC. Translating gives CAWSVTYEQFF.